One sample yielded the 14 T cell receptor beta chains listed below, sequenced in a study of shared clonotypes between healthy human individuals. Data came from immunoSEQ multiplex PCR; TCRdb stores just in-frame clones and leaves some out. The sample yields about 2.3 million clones, over 90% seen once. Specimen: naive CD4+ T cells from PBMCs. The subset was: CD45RA+ positively selected. The receptors come from a man aged 18 to 29 in good health. Some clones in this sample may be carry-over from other donors' samples.

The V and J genes are TRBV7-6 and TRBJ2-2; 16 positions match TRBD2. The CDR3 spans 18 residues. J lost 6 bases, V lost 5 bases, and 9 bases had no gene match. CDR1 SGHVS and CDR2 FNYEAQ come from the germline V gene. The CDR3 spells CASSEGLAGGPQAGELFF. DNA for the CDR3: TGTGCCAGCAGCGAGGGACTAGCGGGAGGGCCGCAGGCCGGGGAGCTGTTTTTT. Full variable domain (rest looked up from reference TRBV7-6 and TRBJ2-2): GAGVSQSPRYKVTKRGQDVALRCDPISGHVSLYWYRQALGQGPEFLTYFNYEAQQDKSGLPNDRFSAERPEGSISTLTIQRTEQRDSAMYRCASSEGLAGGPQAGELFFGEGSRLTVL.

The chain recombines TRBV12-5 with TRBJ1-1, with a possible D match to TRBD1 (6 bases). This CDR3 spans 16 amino acids. Looked up from germline, CDR1 is LGHNT and CDR2 is FRNRAP. The V and J ends lost 6 bases and 4 bases respectively, with 21 bases between them. The CDR3 loop reads CASGPDSVAMGTEAFF. In DNA form, the CDR3 reads TGTGCTAGTGGCCCGGACAGTGTAGCTATGGGCACTGAAGCTTTCTTT.

In the case of this clone: Other DNA sequences of this sample code for an identical CDR3. The V and J genes are TRBV5-1 and TRBJ1-1, with D unclear. This CDR3 has 13 residues. Germline values: CDR1 SGHRS, CDR2 YFSETQ. V lost 0 bases and J lost 2, with 5 bases in between. In nucleotides, the CDR3 is TGCGCCAGCAGCTTGGTCCGAAACACTGAAGCTTTCTTT. Its translation is CASSLVRNTEAFF. The full variable domain, its missing parts supplied by reference TRBV5-1 and TRBJ1-1, is KAGVTQTPRYLIKTRGQQVTLSCSPISGHRSVSWYQQTPGQGLQFLFEYFSETQRNKGNFPGRFSGRQFSNSRSEMNVSTLELGDSALYLCASSLVRNTEAFFGQGTRLTVV.

This clone showed up just once. CDR3 residues: CASRLKGDHSGSSYEQYF. The CDR3 nucleotides read TGTGCAAGTCGCTTAAAAGGTGACCATAGCGGGAGCTCCTACGAGCAGTACTTC. The chain combines TRBV12-2 with TRBJ2-7; TRBD2, the D gene given by the table, was not confirmed from the DNA. TRBV12-2 is marked as a pseudogene. The CDR3 is 18 amino acids.

This clone was picked up a small number of times. This chain uses TRBV21-1 with TRBJ2-2; TRBD2, the table's D call, lacks a check against the DNA. TRBV21-1 is classified as a pseudogene. This CDR3 is 15 amino acids long. In nucleotides, the CDR3 is TGTGCCAGCATCGGCGGGAGGGCACCTACCGGGGAGCTGTTTTTT. Translated: CASIGGRAPTGELFF.

The CDR3 DNA sequence: TGCGCCAGCAGCTTGATGGGGGATCCTGGAAACACCATATATTTT. Translation: CASSLMGDPGNTIYF. This chain links TRBV5-1 with TRBJ1-3; weak D call: TRBD1 (5 bases). V lost 1 base and J lost 2, with 10 bases in between. The CDR3 runs to 15 residues. Germline assignment: CDR1 SGHRS and CDR2 YFSETQ. Looking up the rest from reference TRBV5-1 and TRBJ1-3 gives the full variable domain: KAGVTQTPRYLIKTRGQQVTLSCSPISGHRSVSWYQQTPGQGLQFLFEYFSETQRNKGNFPGRFSGRQFSNSRSEMNVSTLELGDSALYLCASSLMGDPGNTIYFGEGSWLTVV.

The chain combines TRBV4-1 with TRBJ1-5; D remains ambiguous. V lost 1 base and J lost 1, with 14 bases in between. The CDR3 is 17 residues long. Germline V gives CDR1 MGHRA, CDR2 YSYEKL. CDR3 sequence: CASSQGVGSGSNQPQHF. CDR3 coding DNA: TGCGCCAGCAGCCAAGGGGTGGGGTCGGGGAGCAATCAGCCCCAGCATTTT.

The V and J genes are TRBV15 and TRBJ2-1; possible D gene TRBD2, 6 bases. Trimming shortened V by 9 bases and J by 7 bases, and 16 bases separated the two germline ends. Germline lookup yields CDR1 LNHNV and CDR2 YYDKDF (reference sequence). This CDR3 is built from 13 residues. For the CDR3, the DNA is TGTGCCACTTCCGGGAGTGGGGGTAATGAGCAGTTCTTC. Its protein is CATSGSGGNEQFF. The variable domain in full, with the rest retrieved from reference TRBV15 and TRBJ2-1, is DAMVIQNPRYQVTQFGKPVTLSCSQTLNHNVMYWYQQKSSQAPKLLFHYYDKDFNNEADTPDNFQSRRPNTSFCFLDIRSPGLGDTAMYLCATSGSGGNEQFFGPGTRLTVL.

The chain is built from TRBV6-6 and TRBJ2-1; 11 bases line up with TRBD2. Germline V gene sequence: CDR1 MNHNY, CDR2 SVGAGI (reference sequence). This CDR3 is built from 14 residues. After removal of 6 bases from V and 8 bases from J, the junction contained 6 bases not matched to a gene. The CDR3 DNA reads as TGTGCCAGCAGAACTAGCGGGAGTTTTCATGAGCAGTTCTTC. Translated, it gives CASRTSGSFHEQFF.

The chain combines TRBV10-3 with TRBJ2-1; D may match TRBD1 or TRBD2 (5 bases each). The CDR3 sequence is 13 residues long. Trimming removed 6 bases at V and 5 bases at J, with 11 bases between. Germline V lookup: CDR1 ENHRY, CDR2 SYGVKD. The CDR3 DNA sequence: TGTGCCATCAGAGCGGACAACAACAATGAGCAGTTCTTC. Its translation: CAIRADNNNEQFF.

The chain carries TRBV25-1 and TRBJ2-3; tentative D call: TRBD2 (6 bases). The CDR3 is made up of 13 amino acids. CDR1 MGHDK and CDR2 SYGVNS come from the germline V gene. V was trimmed by 10 bases and J by 1 base, leaving 12 bases between them. CDR3 in DNA: TGTGCCACCAGGAGGGGAGGCACAGATACGCAGTATTTT. Its protein is CATRRGGTDTQYF.

The chain recombines TRBV28 with TRBJ1-2, with D possibly TRBD1 on 5 matching bases. Per the germline V gene, CDR1 is MDHEN and CDR2 is SYDVKM. CDR3 length equals 14 residues. V lost 7 bases, J lost 4 bases, and 16 bases lay in between. CDR3 nucleotide sequence: TGTGCCAGCACCCTTCAGGGCCAGCCCTATGGCTACACCTTC. It specifies CASTLQGQPYGYTF.

The chain links TRBV15 to TRBJ1-1; 8 bases fit TRBD1. The CDR3 covers 15 residues. From germline, CDR1 is LNHNV and CDR2 YYDKDF (reference sequence). The junction had 5 bases not matched to a gene; V was cut back by 4 bases and J by 1 base. CDR3 DNA: TGTGCCACCAGCACCCTGGGACAGGCGAACACTGAAGCTTTCTTT. As protein: CATSTLGQANTEAFF.

The chain links TRBV29-1 to TRBJ2-3, with 8 bases matching TRBD1. The CDR3 consists of 12 residues. The germline V gene has CDR1 SQVTM and CDR2 ANQGSEA. V lost 5 bases and J lost 3; bases outside the gene matches: 1. The CDR3 DNA is TGCAGCGTTCAGGGGGCTACAGATACGCAGTATTTT. This sequence encodes CSVQGATDTQYF.